This is a list of T cell receptor beta chains from one sample in a study of blood T cell repertoires in COVID-19. The repertoire was sequenced with immunoSEQ multiplex PCR; TCRdb's copy has only in-frame clones and lacks some. This table has 200,000 to 300,000 clones, 85% to 90% appearing once. The sample was peripheral blood. The receptors were gathered from a woman aged 35 to 49 who had recovered from COVID-19. The CDR3 runs from the conserved cysteine through the conserved F or W. Each record gives: clone size, V gene, J gene, D gene, CDR3 DNA, CDR3 protein. D genes are given only for firm matches. Clone size appears in some rows only: once, few, many, or a class for an expanded clone.

abundance: -
v_gene: TRBV11-2
j_gene: TRBJ1-3
d_gene: -
CDR3nt: TGTGCCAGCAGCTTACTAGGGGTTTCAAACACCATATATTTT
CDR3aa: CASSLLGVSNTIYF

abundance: -
v_gene: TRBV30
j_gene: TRBJ2-5
d_gene: -
CDR3nt: TGTGCCTGGAGTGCAGGGGAGACCCAGTACTTC
CDR3aa: CAWSAGETQYF

abundance: -
v_gene: TRBV6-5
j_gene: TRBJ1-1
d_gene: -
CDR3nt: TGTGCCAGCAGTTACGGCGTGACAGCCCCGAACACTGAAGCTTTCTTT
CDR3aa: CASSYGVTAPNTEAFF

abundance: few
v_gene: TRBV5-1
j_gene: TRBJ1-3
d_gene: TRBD1
CDR3nt: TGCGCCAGCAGCTTGGACCAGGGGGCTAGAGGAAACACCATATATTTT
CDR3aa: CASSLDQGARGNTIYF

abundance: -
v_gene: TRBV11-3
j_gene: TRBJ2-3
d_gene: -
CDR3nt: TGTGCCAGCAGCTTGGGGGCGGAAAGCACAGATACGCAGTATTTT
CDR3aa: CASSLGAESTDTQYF

abundance: -
v_gene: TRBV7-2
j_gene: TRBJ1-2
d_gene: -
CDR3nt: TGTGCCAGCAGCTACGCGTCGGGCGGGGGGGACTATGGCTACACCTTC
CDR3aa: CASSYASGGGDYGYTF

abundance: -
v_gene: TRBV27
j_gene: TRBJ2-3
d_gene: TRBD1
CDR3nt: TGTGCCAGCAGTTTTCGGGGACAGGGGGCGTGGGGGGTCCATACGCAGTATTTT
CDR3aa: CASSFRGQGAWGVHTQYF

abundance: -
v_gene: TRBV6-1
j_gene: TRBJ2-3
d_gene: -
CDR3nt: TGTGCCAGCAGTGAAATCTGGGCTGGCACAGATACGCAGTATTTT
CDR3aa: CASSEIWAGTDTQYF

abundance: -
v_gene: TRBV6-2/TRBV6-3
j_gene: TRBJ2-1
d_gene: -
CDR3nt: TGTGCCAGCAGTTACTCCCGCAGGGTATCCTACAATGAGCAGTTCTTC
CDR3aa: CASSYSRRVSYNEQFF

abundance: -
v_gene: TRBV5-1
j_gene: TRBJ1-6
d_gene: TRBD1
CDR3nt: TGCGCCAGCAGCTTGGGGGGGACAGATAATTCACCCCTCCACTTT
CDR3aa: CASSLGGTDNSPLHF

abundance: -
v_gene: TRBV18
j_gene: TRBJ2-7
d_gene: TRBD1
CDR3nt: TGTGCCAGCCAAGCCCCCGGGACAGGGGTCGTCGAGCAGTACTTC
CDR3aa: CASQAPGTGVVEQYF

abundance: -
v_gene: TRBV6-5
j_gene: TRBJ1-1
d_gene: TRBD1
CDR3nt: TGTGCCAGCAGAAACAGGGGGTGGGAAGAGACTGAAGCTTTCTTT
CDR3aa: CASRNRGWEETEAFF

abundance: -
v_gene: TRBV23-1
j_gene: TRBJ2-7
d_gene: -
CDR3nt: TGCGCCAGCCACACCCCGGGACACAAGAGCTCCTACGAGCAGTACTTC
CDR3aa: CASHTPGHKSSYEQYF

abundance: -
v_gene: TRBV18
j_gene: TRBJ1-2
d_gene: -
CDR3nt: TGTGCCAGCTCACCAGACAGTAACTATGGCTACACCTTC
CDR3aa: CASSPDSNYGYTF

abundance: -
v_gene: TRBV5-1
j_gene: TRBJ1-6
d_gene: TRBD1
CDR3nt: TGCGCCAGCAGCTTGGCGGGGACAGGGGAGACACCCCTCCACTTT
CDR3aa: CASSLAGTGETPLHF

abundance: -
v_gene: TRBV2
j_gene: TRBJ1-2
d_gene: -
CDR3nt: TGTGCCGGTCAGGGGCATTTCTATGGCTACACCTTC
CDR3aa: CAGQGHFYGYTF

abundance: -
v_gene: TRBV10-3
j_gene: TRBJ2-1
d_gene: TRBD2
CDR3nt: TGTGCCATCCAGCGGGGGGCGGGGTACAATGAGCAGTTCTTC
CDR3aa: CAIQRGAGYNEQFF

abundance: -
v_gene: TRBV9
j_gene: TRBJ1-6
d_gene: -
CDR3nt: TGTGCCAGCAGCGATACAGACAGGAGGAATTCACCCCTCCACTTT
CDR3aa: CASSDTDRRNSPLHF

abundance: -
v_gene: TRBV29-1
j_gene: TRBJ2-1
d_gene: -
CDR3nt: TGCAGCGGGGCCCCCTTGATTTACAATGAGCAGTTCTTC
CDR3aa: CSGAPLIYNEQFF

abundance: -
v_gene: TRBV19
j_gene: TRBJ2-6
d_gene: TRBD1
CDR3nt: TGTGCCAGTAGCACATTGGGACAGGGACCTTTTTATGGGGCCAACGTCCTGACTTTC
CDR3aa: CASSTLGQGPFYGANVLTF

abundance: -
v_gene: TRBV11-2
j_gene: TRBJ2-5
d_gene: TRBD2
CDR3nt: TGTGCCAGCAGCTTGGGCCAACTAGCGGGGGGGCGATTAGAGACCCAGTACTTC
CDR3aa: CASSLGQLAGGRLETQYF

abundance: -
v_gene: TRBV29-1
j_gene: TRBJ2-1
d_gene: TRBD1
CDR3nt: TGCAGCGGCGCTCCGGGACAGCGTTACAATGAGCAGTTCTTC
CDR3aa: CSGAPGQRYNEQFF

abundance: -
v_gene: TRBV15
j_gene: TRBJ2-7
d_gene: -
CDR3nt: TGTGCCACCAGCAGAGATTGGGGGGACTTACACGAGCAGTACTTC
CDR3aa: CATSRDWGDLHEQYF

abundance: -
v_gene: TRBV4-1
j_gene: TRBJ2-5
d_gene: TRBD1
CDR3nt: TGCGCCAGCAGCCAAAGGGGGCTAGAGACCCAGTACTTC
CDR3aa: CASSQRGLETQYF

abundance: -
v_gene: TRBV5-1
j_gene: TRBJ1-5
d_gene: -
CDR3nt: TGCGCCAGCAGCTTGGTAGGGGGCAATCAGCCCCAGCATTTT
CDR3aa: CASSLVGGNQPQHF

abundance: -
v_gene: TRBV27
j_gene: TRBJ2-3
d_gene: -
CDR3nt: TGTGCCAGCAGTTTAGACAAGGTTCCAAGAGGCACAGATACGCAGTATTTT
CDR3aa: CASSLDKVPRGTDTQYF

abundance: -
v_gene: TRBV5-4
j_gene: TRBJ2-7
d_gene: -
CDR3nt: TGTGCCAGCAGCTTGGGCCAGGGCCCTAGGTACTTC
CDR3aa: CASSLGQGPRYF

abundance: -
v_gene: TRBV4-3
j_gene: TRBJ2-3
d_gene: -
CDR3nt: TGCGCCAGCAGCCAATTGGCCGCAGATACGCAGTATTTT
CDR3aa: CASSQLAADTQYF

abundance: few
v_gene: TRBV3-1/TRBV3-2
j_gene: TRBJ1-1
d_gene: TRBD1
CDR3nt: TGTGCCAGCAGCTCCCGACAGGGGAGCACTGAAGCTTTCTTT
CDR3aa: CASSSRQGSTEAFF

abundance: -
v_gene: TRBV5-1
j_gene: TRBJ1-3
d_gene: -
CDR3nt: TGCGCCAGCAGCTTGCTTCCAGGGAGGCATGGAAACACCATATATTTT
CDR3aa: CASSLLPGRHGNTIYF

abundance: -
v_gene: TRBV5-4
j_gene: TRBJ2-3
d_gene: -
CDR3nt: TGTGCCAGCAGCTTCGGCTTGACTAGCACAGATACGCAGTATTTT
CDR3aa: CASSFGLTSTDTQYF

abundance: -
v_gene: TRBV15
j_gene: TRBJ1-5
d_gene: -
CDR3nt: TGTGCCACCAGCAGAGGTCGGGGAGGGAGCAATCAGCCCCAGCATTTT
CDR3aa: CATSRGRGGSNQPQHF

abundance: -
v_gene: TRBV29-1
j_gene: TRBJ2-7
d_gene: -
CDR3nt: TGCAGCGTGAGAGGGAACCGCTACTCCTACGAGCAGTACTTC
CDR3aa: CSVRGNRYSYEQYF

abundance: -
v_gene: TRBV18
j_gene: TRBJ2-2
d_gene: TRBD1
CDR3nt: TGTGCCAGCTCACCACCGCTGGGGACAGGGGGAAGGACCGGGGAGCTGTTTTTT
CDR3aa: CASSPPLGTGGRTGELFF

abundance: -
v_gene: TRBV7-9
j_gene: TRBJ2-5
d_gene: TRBD1
CDR3nt: TGTGCCAGCAGCGCGGGACAGGGGGTATCAGAGACCCAGTACTTC
CDR3aa: CASSAGQGVSETQYF

abundance: -
v_gene: TRBV5-1
j_gene: TRBJ2-3
d_gene: TRBD2
CDR3nt: TGCGCCAGCAGCCACGGAGCGGGGCTTAGCACAGATACGCAGTATTTT
CDR3aa: CASSHGAGLSTDTQYF

abundance: -
v_gene: TRBV6-2/TRBV6-3
j_gene: TRBJ2-7
d_gene: -
CDR3nt: TGTGCCAGCAGTTACTCTGTCGCCTACGAGCAGTACTTC
CDR3aa: CASSYSVAYEQYF

abundance: -
v_gene: TRBV9
j_gene: TRBJ1-4
d_gene: TRBD1
CDR3nt: TGTGCCAGCAGCGGATCCGGGACAGTGAGTGAAAAACTGTTTTTT
CDR3aa: CASSGSGTVSEKLFF

abundance: few
v_gene: TRBV5-1
j_gene: TRBJ1-2
d_gene: TRBD1
CDR3nt: TGCGCCAGCAGCGCTACAGGGGAGAATGGCTACACCTTC
CDR3aa: CASSATGENGYTF

abundance: -
v_gene: TRBV4-3
j_gene: TRBJ1-2
d_gene: TRBD1
CDR3nt: TGCGCCAGCAGCCCTCACTTGGGACAGCCAGGGGGTGGCTACACCTTC
CDR3aa: CASSPHLGQPGGGYTF

abundance: -
v_gene: TRBV5-4
j_gene: TRBJ1-1
d_gene: -
CDR3nt: TGTGCCAGCAGCTTCGGGACTCCTGGGGAAGCTTTCTTT
CDR3aa: CASSFGTPGEAFF

abundance: -
v_gene: TRBV6-5
j_gene: TRBJ1-2
d_gene: TRBD1
CDR3nt: TGTGCCAGCAAGACCTTCGGACAGGGTGGAACCTTC
CDR3aa: CASKTFGQGGTF